The 5 T cell receptor beta chains below come from one sample, sequenced in a study of cytomegalovirus exposure and HLA in healthy donors. The study ran its PCR with 60 Vbeta and 13 Jbeta primers. Assay used: immunoSEQ multiplex PCR; TCRdb lists only in-frame clones, some missing. The sample has about 110,000 clones; roughly 80% are singletons. Sample: PBMCs. These TCRs come from a middle-aged man in good health and CMV-seronegative.

The chain recombines TRBV6-5 with TRBJ1-2; TRBD1 aligns across 8 bases. The germline V gene has CDR1 MNHEY and CDR2 SVGAGI. Germline trimming cut 5 bases from V and 4 bases from J; bases unmatched to any gene: 6. The CDR3 runs to 14 residues. DNA for the CDR3: TGTGCCAGCAGTGCGGACAGGGCCCCCTATGGCTACACCTTC. Its protein product is CASSADRAPYGYTF.

This chain connects TRBV7-2 to TRBJ1-2; TRBD1 agrees at 8 bases. There are 13 residues in the CDR3. V shed 6 bases, J shed 7 bases, and the junction held 7 bases outside the gene matches. Per the germline V gene, CDR1 is SGHTA and CDR2 is FQGNSA. Here the CDR3 reads CASSRTGYAGYTF. DNA for the CDR3: TGTGCCAGCAGTCGGACAGGGTATGCTGGCTACACCTTC.

This chain links TRBV27 with TRBJ2-4; D perhaps matches TRBD2 (6 bases). In germline, CDR1 is MNHEY, CDR2 SMNVEV (reference sequence). V gave up 3 bases and J gave up 2 bases, with 8 bases separating them. The CDR3 sequence is 14 residues long. CDR3 DNA sequence: TGTGCCAGCAGTTTCGGGGGACCCAAAAACATTCAGTACTTC. As protein: CASSFGGPKNIQYF.

This chain joins TRBV7-9 and TRBJ1-1, with TRBD1 matching 8 bases. The CDR3 is 12 residues long. Per germline, CDR1 SEHNR and CDR2 FQNEAQ (reference sequence). V shed 5 bases, J shed 11 bases, and the junction held 7 bases outside the gene matches. CDR3 loop: CASSIQGDGAFF. DNA of the CDR3: TGTGCCAGCAGCATACAGGGGGACGGTGCTTTCTTT.

A few counts support this clone. The rearrangement uses TRBV6-1 and TRBJ1-4; TRBD1 matches 8 bases. The CDR3 totals 15 residues. V dropped 3 bases and J dropped 10; count of bases not matched to a gene: 10. Germline CDR1 MNHNS, CDR2 SASEGT. The CDR3 DNA follows: TGTGCCAGCAGTGAGACGGACAGGGTAAGGGGAAAACTGTTTTTT. This sequence encodes CASSETDRVRGKLFF.